A selection of T cell receptor beta chains follows, all from one sample in a study of long-term antiretroviral therapy in people with HIV. Sequencing was performed with immunoSEQ multiplex PCR; in TCRdb, only in-frame clones are kept and a portion is missing. This sample has some 11,000 clones, with roughly 80% found just once. Here the sequenced sample was unsorted PBMCs, taken at the start of antiretroviral therapy, before treatment. The receptors come from a man aged 30 to 45 with HIV. CDR3s include the opening cysteine and the closing phenylalanine or tryptophan. Fields, in order: clone size, D gene, J gene, V gene, CDR3 protein, CDR3 DNA. A D gene is named only where the DNA matches it firmly. The listing skips clone size in some rows; elsewhere it reads once, few, many or a size class.

>.|.|TRBJ2-7|TRBV10-3
CANTTRAGNSHEQYF
TGTGCCAATACCACCCGGGCAGGGAATTCTCACGAGCAGTACTTC
>.|.|TRBJ2-7|TRBV19
CASSMLGEQYF
TGTGCCAGTAGTATGCTTGGAGAGCAGTACTTC
>.|.|TRBJ2-5|TRBV10-3
CATPGGGGETQYF
TGTGCCACCCCTGGTGGAGGGGGAGAGACCCAGTACTTC
>.|TRBD2|TRBJ2-1|TRBV10-3
CAISRTSGGPGVNEQFF
TGTGCCATCAGCCGGACTAGCGGGGGCCCAGGCGTGAATGAGCAGTTCTTC
>.|.|TRBJ2-1|TRBV6-4
CASSDSFRGYNEQFF
TGTGCCAGCAGTGACTCGTTCAGAGGGTACAATGAGCAGTTCTTC
>once|.|TRBJ1-2|TRBV6-5
CASSITGAYGYTF
TGTGCCAGCAGCATCACCGGCGCCTATGGCTACACCTTC
>once|TRBD1|TRBJ1-1|TRBV27
CASSPLGTGGRNTEAFF
TGTGCCAGCAGTCCCCTCGGGACAGGGGGCCGGAACACTGAAGCTTTCTTT
>.|.|TRBJ2-1|TRBV5-4
CASSLGGPVGVEQFF
TGTGCCAGCAGCTTAGGGGGTCCTGTAGGGGTTGAGCAGTTCTTC
>.|.|TRBJ2-7|TRBV27
CASSLSKGLEQYF
TGTGCCAGCAGTTTATCGAAGGGTCTCGAGCAGTACTTC
>.|TRBD1|TRBJ2-7|TRBV19
CASSPGQGSESYEQYF
TGTGCCAGTAGTCCCGGACAGGGGAGCGAGTCCTACGAGCAGTACTTC
>.|TRBD2|TRBJ2-7|TRBV5-3
CARRPPGTSGSSSYEQYF
TGTGCCAGAAGACCTCCCGGGACTAGCGGGAGCAGCTCCTACGAGCAGTACTTC
>.|.|TRBJ2-3|TRBV6-5
CASRKSLGPDTQYF
TGTGCCAGCAGAAAGTCTTTGGGCCCAGATACGCAGTATTTT
>once|TRBD2|TRBJ2-3|TRBV6-1
CASSEDYWLAGGKTDTQYF
TGTGCCAGCAGTGAAGATTATTGGCTAGCGGGGGGGAAAACAGATACGCAGTATTTT
>.|TRBD1|TRBJ1-1|TRBV5-1
CASSRGTGGSTEAFF
TGCGCCAGCAGCCGAGGGACAGGGGGTAGTACTGAAGCTTTCTTT
>.|.|TRBJ1-2|TRBV6-5
CASSYSGGNANYGYTF
TGTGCCAGCAGTTACTCTGGAGGAAACGCTAACTATGGCTACACCTTC
>.|.|TRBJ1-1|TRBV19
CASSIVENTEAFF
TGTGCCAGTAGTATAGTGGAGAACACTGAAGCTTTCTTT
>.|TRBD1|TRBJ1-4|TRBV25-1
CASSEFMGQGYEKLFF
TGTGCCAGCAGTGAATTTATGGGACAGGGATATGAAAAACTGTTTTTT
>.|TRBD1|TRBJ1-2|TRBV5-4
CASSPSGTGATF
TGTGCCAGCAGCCCTTCCGGGACAGGAGCGACCTTC
>.|.|TRBJ1-2|TRBV9
CASSATNSFSHYGYTF
TGTGCCAGCAGCGCGACGAACAGTTTTTCTCACTATGGCTACACCTTC
>.|.|TRBJ1-5|TRBV9
CASSVTGSNQPQHF
TGTGCCAGCAGCGTCACAGGTAGCAATCAGCCCCAGCATTTT
>once|TRBD1|TRBJ2-5|TRBV7-9
CASSSGQNQETQYF
TGTGCCAGCAGCTCGGGACAGAACCAAGAGACCCAGTACTTC
>.|.|TRBJ1-5|TRBV21-1
CASSKWVQGFNQPQHF
TGTGCCAGCAGCAAGTGGGTACAGGGTTTCAATCAGCCCCAGCATTTT
>.|.|TRBJ1-5|TRBV19
CASSAGPSNQPQHF
TGTGCCAGTAGCGCGGGACCAAGCAATCAGCCCCAGCATTTT
>.|TRBD1|TRBJ1-5|TRBV7-9
CASSSGQGDQPQHF
TGTGCCAGCAGCTCCGGACAGGGGGATCAGCCCCAGCATTTT
>once|.|TRBJ2-1|TRBV27
CASSHLGRTRDEQFF
TGTGCCAGCAGCCACCTAGGCCGAACGAGGGATGAGCAGTTCTTC
>once|TRBD2|TRBJ2-3|TRBV14
CASSQWPTREVRNTQYF
TGTGCCAGCAGCCAATGGCCTACGCGGGAGGTGCGAAATACGCAGTATTTT
>.|.|TRBJ2-6|TRBV28
CASSFLLVGSSGANVLTF
TGTGCCAGCAGTTTTTTATTAGTGGGCAGCTCTGGGGCCAACGTCCTGACTTTC
>.|.|TRBJ2-3|TRBV5-4
CASSLCTDTQYF
TGTGCCAGCAGCTTATGCACAGATACGCAGTATTTT
>.|TRBD2|TRBJ2-7|TRBV25-1
CASSGTSGGYEQYF
TGTGCCAGCAGCGGGACTAGCGGGGGTTACGAGCAGTACTTC
>.|.|TRBJ2-5|TRBV5-4
CASSLMGQETQYF
TGTGCCAGCAGTTTAATGGGGCAAGAGACCCAGTACTTC
>.|.|TRBJ1-6|TRBV7-9
CASRGDNSPLHF
TGTGCCAGCCGGGGGGACAATTCACCCCTCCACTTT
>.|TRBD1|TRBJ1-1|TRBV9
CASSTSGGNTEAFF
TGTGCCAGCAGCACCTCAGGGGGCAACACTGAAGCTTTCTTT
>once|.|TRBJ2-1|TRBV11-3
CASSLGGEQFF
TGTGCCAGCAGCTTAGGTGGTGAGCAGTTCTTC